The present TCR beta chain was sequenced within a study of shared clonotypes between healthy human individuals (dated by TCRdb to between 2020 and 2021). The study in broad terms: A few men and a couple of women, aged 18 to 49 years, made up the cohort. Per donor, three plates each were used for CD4 naive and CD4 memory, two for CD8 naive, and one for CD8 memory. Each donor's leukapheresis produced roughly between about 0.8 and 10 billion PBMCs. Blood TCR repertoires of about five healthy adults were deeply sequenced to estimate repertoire size and the extent of clonotype sharing between individuals. Libraries were prepared and TCR repertoires were sequenced by different laboratories using diverse techniques, in order to increase sequencing depth and limit assay-specific biases.

Points the paper makes about the study in general: Compared with non-shared clonotypes, clonotypes shared by all four sorted-subset donors had higher generation probabilities. Incomplete sequencing was indicated by rarefaction of sorted-subset datasets, despite the large sequencing depth. Because the study included only a small number of donors, the genetic and exposure-history diversity represented was limited. Larger estimated clonotype richness was generally found for naive subsets than for memory subsets. Across several donors, around 5.4% of naive CD4, roughly 3.5% of naive CD8, roughly 2.3% of memory CD4, and under 0.45% of memory CD8 clonotypes were shared. Sampling was restricted to blood, and TCR repertoires in tissues likely differ from the TCR repertoires found in blood. Pairwise subsampling indicated that sequencing depth was expected to affect the degree of clonotype sharing among donors.

Notes on this clone: The specificity of this receptor is unknown. The input lacks base qualities; no much larger clone sits a single base away.

The donors were healthy, HIV-negative adults who had no recently reported acute infections or vaccinations. All donors were Caucasian adults living in Nashville, Tennessee, USA. CD4+ T cells were enriched through magnetic negative selection, after which naive cells were positively selected on CD45RA and the remaining negative fraction served as the memory subset. Blood was collected by leukapheresis, and PBMCs were isolated by Ficoll-Histopaque density gradient centrifugation and then cryopreserved in liquid nitrogen vapor phase. Analytical flow cytometry was used to check the purity and quantity of each magnetically sorted T cell population. Genomic DNA was isolated from every sorted fraction and measured by UV absorbance on a Nanodrop 2000c. From a lookup of the germline V gene (reference sequence), CDR1 and CDR2 are PRHDT and FYEKMQ. V is clipped by 5 bases and J by 7 bases, and the sequence between their germline boundaries is 18 bases long. Reading from cysteine to phenylalanine, the CDR3 counts 15 amino acids. The sequence is cut down to CDR3 DNA, 45 bases in frame from base 1.

Using the deep immunoSEQ assay, multiplex PCR amplified TCR CDR3 regions from genomic DNA. Extracted genomic DNA from each cell subset was spread evenly across all wells of several immunoSEQ 96-well plates, with each plate serving as a replicate. For sorted subsets, each replicate PCR was loaded with roughly 0.2 ug genomic DNA, equivalent to about 33,000 T cell genomes. The purified libraries were quantified using a Qubit 3.0 fluorometer, sized with a Bioanalyzer 2100, and then quantified again using the KAPA Library Quantification kit. Each immunoSEQ 96-well plate was sequenced on its own single-read 150-cycle Illumina NextSeq 550 flow cell. As for the authors' bioinformatics: Because the immunoSEQ output held only junctional sequences and lacked quality scores, the filtering could not match the filtering applied to full-length reads. To assign V/J genes and CDR3, sequences were annotated against IMGT germline references using PyIR, a Python wrapper for IgBLAST v1.9. Reads were filtered out if the reads had weak V/J assignments (E-value above 1e-6), no CDR3, stop codons, out-of-frame junctions, or ambiguous translated residues. V3J clonotypes were defined as sequences sharing an identical inferred V gene, J gene, and CDR3 amino acid sequence. The percentage overlap between two repertoires was calculated by dividing the number of shared unique clonotypes by the size of the smaller repertoire. Richness of each repertoire was evaluated using RTK rarefaction, the Chao1 estimator, and Recon v2.1 estimates of unobserved clonotypes. OLGA was used to compute generation probabilities for all TCRbeta clonotypes that the gDNA method yielded from several donors. This is the immuneACCESS table as TCRdb keeps it, with only in-frame sequences that have V and J called. A part of the clones is gone; compared with another copy, unresolved V genes explain less than half, and the rest is unexplained. V, J and clone size reflect that table, while D and trimming were determined from the DNA. Recorded for this sample are 2 million to 2.5 million clones; approximately 96% of them occurred a single time. Jointly, the top ten make up 0.1% to 0.15% of the sample.

The receptor chain draws on TRBV13 and TRBJ2-1; the D assignment is uncertain and may be TRBD1 or TRBD2, with 5 bases supporting each. The sequenced sample was naive CD4+ T cells sorted from blood. The cell subset or site tag for this specimen amounts to: CD45RA+ positively selected. This clonotype was sampled from a man aged 18 to 30 in good health. DNA sequence: TGTGCCAGCAGCCCGGGGACGGCTCTGGGGAATGAGCAGTTCTTC. This sequence encodes CASSPGTALGNEQFF.